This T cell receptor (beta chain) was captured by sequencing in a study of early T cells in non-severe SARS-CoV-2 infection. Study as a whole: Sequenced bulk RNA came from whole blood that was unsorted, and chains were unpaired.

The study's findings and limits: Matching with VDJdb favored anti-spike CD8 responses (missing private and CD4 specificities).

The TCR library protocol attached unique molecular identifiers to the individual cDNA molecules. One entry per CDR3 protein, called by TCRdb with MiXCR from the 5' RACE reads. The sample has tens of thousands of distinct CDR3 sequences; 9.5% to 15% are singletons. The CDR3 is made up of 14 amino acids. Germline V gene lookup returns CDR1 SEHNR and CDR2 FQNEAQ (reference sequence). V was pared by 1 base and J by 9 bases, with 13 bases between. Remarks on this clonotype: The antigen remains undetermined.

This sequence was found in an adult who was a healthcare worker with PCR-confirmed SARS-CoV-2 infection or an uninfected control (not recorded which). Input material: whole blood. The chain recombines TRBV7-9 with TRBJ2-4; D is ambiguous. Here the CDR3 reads CASSLVVPPGIQYF. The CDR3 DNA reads TGTGCCAGCAGCTTAGTCGTCCCTCCAGGCATTCAGTACTTC.